A single TCR beta chain is shown here with its context. Its antigen is unknown. No qualities accompany the bases; no much larger clone lies one base away. A single peripheral blood draw of around 0.11 L on average was collected from each donor into heparinised tubes. A BD FACSAria II was used to sort naive, central memory, regulatory and stem cell-like memory CD4+ T cells with a panel that included CD45RO, CCR7, CD25, CD127, CD95 and CD27. A purity above 95% was achieved for all sorted populations. PBMCs were isolated right away by Lymphoprep density gradient centrifugation and were stained directly, without culture. Samples were stained and sorted in pairs, with one healthy donor and one patient per experiment, so that batch effects were minimized. The germline V gene specifies SGHRS as CDR1 and YFSETQ as CDR2. Counted from cysteine to phenylalanine, this CDR3 has 15 amino acids. Solely the CDR3 DNA is kept, with 45 bases framed from the first base. V lost 0 bases and J lost 6 bases; the stretch between them is 15 bases long.

This sample is part of a study of beta chain features in type 1 diabetes (dated by TCRdb to the late 2010s). General notes on the study: Mean age, gender distribution, total cell number and subset yield did not differ between patients and healthy donors. A total of roughly 99,000,000 sorted cells were examined across all samples, and the number of cells per subset was strongly correlated with RNA yield. In the study, recently diagnosed type 1 diabetes patients and matched healthy donors were compared on the TCRB repertoires of their sorted circulating CD4+ T cell subsets. Whereas all 30 or so donors provided naive and central memory subsets, regulatory and stem cell-like memory subsets were isolated from just 8 patients and roughly 8 healthy donors.

The entire amount of isolated RNA was reverse transcribed using the High Capacity cDNA Reverse Transcription Kit, so the sequenced TCRB transcripts were expressed ones. Deep immunoSEQ sequencing was performed on naive, central memory and regulatory T cell samples, with an average of about 3.57 million total reads per sample. Sorted cells were lysed in RLT buffer and RNA was extracted with DNase-treated RNeasy Micro or Mini kits, depending on cell number. Each cell subset was processed separately to prevent cross-contamination, with patient and healthy donor samples processed together. TCRB sequences were amplified from cDNA with the immunoSEQ multiplex PCR, producing 87-bp fragments spanning the CDR3 region. Sequencing of the amplicons was done on the Illumina HiSeq platform. The original methods were these. PCR bias was corrected computationally using synthetic template baselines, and reads within Hamming distance 2 were collapsed, with unmergeable singletons discarded. Reads were aligned against IMGT so that V, D and J genes, CDR3 length and insertions or deletions at six rearrangement sites could be assigned. Within each subset, clonotype counts were normalized to sorted cell number, and only after that were true diversity and Gini coefficients computed with the tcR R package. The overlap coefficient, calculated on TCRB nucleotide sequences, was used to measure repertoire sharing. Out-of-frame TCRB sequences from naive cells were analyzed to stand in for the pre-selection repertoire. Not all clones reach the TCRdb copy of this immuneACCESS table, which keeps in-frame sequences only. Checked studies attribute under half of the gap to unresolved V genes and leave the rest unexplained. V, J and clone size are those of that table, while D and trimming were read from the DNA. Within this sample are 250,000 to 350,000 clones, with roughly 13% of them counted one time only. The leading ten clones occupy 0.017% of the sample.

The investigation overall reported the following: Fewer insertions and more nucleotide deletions at VDJ recombination sites were observed in patients with type 1 diabetes, implying thymic rearrangement abnormalities. Because the HLA sub-analyses included only small numbers of individuals, any influence of HLA type on TCRB rearrangement was left unresolved. In all four CD4+ subsets, TCRB CDR3 length was moderately but significantly shorter in type 1 diabetes patients. PCR might favor shorter templates, but patient and control samples were amplified and corrected together, so any skew would affect both groups equally. Because cDNA was sequenced instead of genomic DNA, activated cells with high expression could be over-represented, although the groups did not differ in activation or CD3 levels. The naive, central memory and regulatory TCRB repertoires appeared to resemble one another more closely among patients than among healthy donors.

This chain joins TRBV5-1 to TRBJ1-2, with TRBD1 as a weak D call on 6 bases. Material: naive CD4+ T cells from blood. The label giving this sample's cell subset or site can be read as: true naive CD4+ T cells. This clonotype was obtained from a man aged 30 to 39 with type 1 diabetes. The nucleotide sequence reads TGCGCCAGCAGCTTGGCCGGGGGGCAAGTCGATGGCTACACCTTC. The resulting protein is CASSLAGGQVDGYTF.